This is a list of T cell receptor beta chains from one sample in a study of cytomegalovirus exposure and HLA in healthy donors. TCRdb's copy holds only in-frame clones and misses some; the assay was immunoSEQ multiplex PCR. The sample records about 160,000 clones, approximately 80% being singletons. The sample was PBMCs. The receptor source for this set is a young man in good health and CMV-seropositive. CDR3s include the opening cysteine and the closing phenylalanine or tryptophan. A D gene is named only where the DNA matches it firmly. Only part of the rows carry a size: once, few, many, or a class if the clone is expanded.

>TRBJ2-2|.|.|TRBV5-1
CASSLNLAVNTGELFF
TGCGCCAGCAGCTTGAATCTGGCAGTGAACACCGGGGAGCTGTTTTTT
>TRBJ2-4|few|TRBD1|TRBV18
CASSPTGTVRDIQYF
TGTGCCAGCTCACCAACCGGGACAGTACGGGACATTCAGTACTTC
>TRBJ2-7|.|.|TRBV27
CASWRSVNSYEQYF
TGTGCCAGTTGGAGAAGCGTAAACTCCTACGAGCAGTACTTC
>TRBJ2-3|.|.|TRBV15
CATGQPDTDTQYF
TGTGCCACCGGACAGCCCGACACAGATACGCAGTATTTT
>TRBJ2-2|.|TRBD2|TRBV6-1
CASNRGGTGELFF
TGTGCCAGCAATCGGGGGGGCACCGGGGAGCTGTTTTTT
>TRBJ2-1|.|.|TRBV12-5
CASGPNYNEQFF
TGTGCTAGTGGCCCTAATTACAATGAGCAGTTCTTC
>TRBJ1-1|.|.|TRBV2
CASSARGMIQDTEAFF
TGTGCCAGCAGTGCCAGGGGTATGATTCAGGACACTGAAGCTTTCTTT
>TRBJ1-5|.|.|TRBV6-6
CASSYLQGNQPQHF
TGTGCCAGCAGTTACCTCCAGGGAAACCAGCCCCAGCATTTT
>TRBJ2-7|once|TRBD1|TRBV19
CASSVGTGNEQYF
TGTGCCAGTAGTGTCGGGACAGGGAACGAGCAGTACTTC
>TRBJ2-1|.|.|TRBV11-2
CASSSSRGNEQFF
TGTGCCAGCAGCTCAAGCCGCGGAAATGAGCAGTTCTTC
>TRBJ1-1|.|.|TRBV6-5
CANSYRPGTEAFF
TGTGCCAACAGTTACCGGCCGGGGACTGAAGCTTTCTTT
>TRBJ2-2|.|.|TRBV14
CASSQVSGLNTGELFF
TGTGCCAGCAGCCAAGTCTCGGGACTTAACACCGGGGAGCTGTTTTTT
>TRBJ2-3|.|.|TRBV5-4
CASSWSTSTDTQYF
TGTGCCAGCAGCTGGTCAACTAGCACAGATACGCAGTATTTT
>TRBJ1-5|.|.|TRBV30
CAWNGRSNQPQHF
TGTGCCTGGAACGGTCGTTCGAATCAGCCCCAGCATTTT
>TRBJ1-1|few|.|TRBV18
CASSPQGMNTEAFF
TGTGCCAGCTCACCACAGGGGATGAACACTGAAGCTTTCTTT
>TRBJ1-2|.|TRBD1|TRBV4-1
CASSQALDRAGNYGYTF
TGCGCCAGCAGCCAAGCACTTGACAGGGCGGGCAACTATGGCTACACCTTC
>TRBJ2-5|.|TRBD2|TRBV30
CAWSVGAGGRETQYF
TGTGCCTGGAGTGTTGGGGCGGGGGGACGAGAGACCCAGTACTTC
>TRBJ2-7|.|TRBD2|TRBV5-3
CARSFAGLKAFSYEQYF
TGTGCCAGAAGCTTCGCGGGACTAAAAGCTTTTTCCTACGAGCAGTACTTC
>TRBJ2-7|.|.|TRBV30
CASEGGEQYF
TGTGCCTCCGAAGGGGGCGAGCAGTACTTC
>TRBJ1-5|.|TRBD1|TRBV7-8
CASSLEGQGNQPQHF
TGTGCCAGCAGCTTGGAGGGACAGGGCAATCAGCCCCAGCATTTT
>TRBJ2-6|.|.|TRBV13
CASTLQGSGANVLTF
TGTGCCAGCACCTTACAGGGTTCTGGGGCCAACGTCCTGACTTTC
>TRBJ1-2|.|TRBD1|TRBV14
CASSQRQGRGYTF
TGTGCCAGCAGCCAAAGACAGGGTCGAGGCTACACCTTC
>TRBJ2-1|.|TRBD2|TRBV4-1
CASSHPRGRGNNEQFF
TGCGCCAGCAGCCATCCCCGGGGGAGGGGAAACAATGAGCAGTTCTTC
>TRBJ1-4|.|.|TRBV15
CATSRAGPNEGEKLFF
TGTGCCACCAGCAGGGCGGGACCTAATGAGGGGGAAAAACTGTTTTTT
>TRBJ2-3|once|TRBD2|TRBV14
CASSQGLAGVAWDTQYF
TGTGCCAGCAGCCAAGGACTAGCGGGGGTCGCCTGGGATACGCAGTATTTT